This T cell receptor (beta chain) emerged from a study of cytomegalovirus exposure and HLA in healthy donors. Regarding the study as a whole: Beyond CMV serostatus, there was no information to go on about immune exposure.

About this clone itself: What it binds is not known.

V gave up 1 base and J gave up 1 base, with 5 bases separating them. The germline V gene encodes CDR1 LNHDA and CDR2 SQIVND (reference sequence). The CDR3 covers 13 residues. Amplification used 60 Vbeta primers and 13 Jbeta primers. In the original processing: As a later analysis found, there were 60 million to 90 million unique TCR beta chains, of which around 10 million were shared. Sequencing used immunoSEQ multiplex PCR; TCRdb keeps in-frame clones, though not all of them. V, J and clone size reflect that table, while D and trimming were determined from the DNA. This sample has fewer than 150,000 clones, with around 80% found just once.

The source material was PBMCs. The receptor was isolated from a man aged 40-49 years in good health and CMV-seropositive. The chain links TRBV19 to TRBJ2-7; TRBD1 might be the D (5 bases). The CDR3 here is CASSIGQSYEQYF. CDR3 nucleotides: TGTGCCAGTAGTATAGGACAGTCCTACGAGCAGTACTTC.